This TCR beta chain comes out of a study of blood T cell repertoires in COVID-19. About the study: Spain, Italy and the United States supplied samples that represented acute and convalescent COVID-19. In each case, the material was cDNA or gDNA derived from T cells, B-cell-depleted T cells, or PBMCs.

Study members were between roughly 18 and 100 years old and lived in 24 US regions. Cohorts were assigned according to the clinical history that participants reported. Here immunoSEQ multiplex PCR was the method, and the copy in TCRdb shows in-frame clones only, minus some. Here the sample spans about 370,000 clones, roughly nine tenths being singletons. The CDR3 spans 15 residues. Per the germline V gene, CDR1 is MGHRA and CDR2 is YSYEKL. V shed 1 base and J shed 10 bases, with 14 bases lying between them. This clonotype was sampled from a young man who had recovered from COVID-19. The sequencing input was PBMCs or T cells enriched from blood (not recorded which). V gene TRBV4-1 combines with J gene TRBJ1-6; D may be TRBD1 (6 bases). The CDR3 here is CASSQGQVDASPLHF. The CDR3 coding sequence is TGCGCCAGCAGCCAAGGACAGGTCGACGCGTCACCCCTCCACTTT.